This T cell receptor beta chain was identified during a study of blood T cell repertoires in COVID-19. Across the whole study: The United States, Italy and Spain were the sources of the acute and convalescent COVID-19 samples. T cells, B-cell-depleted T cells, or PBMCs supplied cDNA or gDNA.

Method: immunoSEQ multiplex PCR; TCRdb's copy keeps in-frame clones and lacks some. The table shows approximately 85,000 clones, with nearly 90% occurring only once. Sequencing was carried out using peripheral blood. The sequence came from a woman aged 80 or over with active or convalescent COVID-19.

CDR3 nucleotides: TGTGCCAGCTCACCGCCGACAGTGACAGATACGCAGTATTTT. It specifies CASSPPTVTDTQYF. V and J are TRBV18 and TRBJ2-3; D perhaps matches TRBD1 (5 bases). The CDR3 extends over 14 amino acids. Germline CDR1 reads KGHSH; CDR2 reads LQKENI. V gave up 3 bases and J gave up 3 bases, with 10 bases separating them.